These T cell receptor beta chains were read from a single sample in a study of OX40 agonist ivuxolimab in advanced cancers. Using immunoSEQ multiplex PCR, the repertoire was profiled, and TCRdb retains in-frame clones only, with some absent. The sample consists of almost 90,000 clones, 80% to 90% of them appearing once. The sample in question was CD4+ or CD8+ T cells sorted from blood, obtained in a trial of the OX40 agonist ivuxolimab. The receptors were gathered from an adult with an advanced solid tumor such as melanoma, head and neck, liver or kidney cancer. The CDR3 runs from the conserved cysteine through the conserved F or W. The D gene is left open where the match is weak. Size tells how often a clone was seen (once, few, many) or the class of an expanded clone, and some rows leave it out.

>NA|TRBD2|TRBJ2-7|TRBV12-5
TGTGCTAGTGGTTTGGTAGCGGGGGGCCTCTACGAGCAGTACTTC
CASGLVAGGLYEQYF
>NA|TRBD2|TRBJ2-5|TRBV11-2
TGTGCCAGCAGCCCCGGGGGGGCAGCAATAAAAGAGACCCAGTACTTC
CASSPGGAAIKETQYF
>NA|NA|TRBJ1-3|TRBV5-1
TGCGCCAGCAGCCTGGACTCCAATAACCCTGGAAACACCATATATTTT
CASSLDSNNPGNTIYF
>NA|NA|TRBJ1-3|TRBV6-5
TGTGCCAGCAGCCCGGCGCTCTCTGGAAACACCATATATTTT
CASSPALSGNTIYF
>NA|TRBD2|TRBJ2-1|TRBV19
TGTGCCAGTAGTATTAGTCTAGCGGGGGACAATGAGCAGTTCTTC
CASSISLAGDNEQFF
>NA|NA|TRBJ2-2|TRBV25-1
TGTGCCAGCAGTGACCCGGGCCAGGTGGCCGGGGAGCTGTTTTTT
CASSDPGQVAGELFF
>NA|NA|TRBJ2-1|TRBV5-1
TGCGCCAGCAGCTTAAAGTCCTACAATGAGCAGTTCTTC
CASSLKSYNEQFF
>NA|NA|TRBJ2-7|TRBV5-1
TGCGCCAGCAGCTGGGCCAGGGCCTACGAGCAGTACTTC
CASSWARAYEQYF
>once|TRBD2|TRBJ2-1|TRBV18
TGTGCCAGCTCACCTCCGGCTAGCGGGGGATCAACCTACAATGAGCAGTTCTTC
CASSPPASGGSTYNEQFF
>NA|TRBD1|TRBJ2-3|TRBV7-6
TGTGCCAGCAGCTTATACGGGACAGGAGATACGCAGTATTTT
CASSLYGTGDTQYF
>NA|TRBD1|TRBJ2-2|TRBV9
TGTGCCAGCAGCGCGACAGGGGGTACATACACCGGGGAGCTGTTTTTT
CASSATGGTYTGELFF
>NA|NA|TRBJ1-5|TRBV25-1
TGTGCCAGCAGTAATGGCCACAATCAGCCCCAGCATTTT
CASSNGHNQPQHF
>NA|TRBD1|TRBJ1-1|TRBV30
TGTGCCTGGAGTGCCATTCTTGGACAGGGTAGGGACGACACTGAAGCTTTCTTT
CAWSAILGQGRDDTEAFF
>NA|TRBD1|TRBJ2-6|TRBV15
TGTGCCACCAGCGGGGACAGGGATCGAATATCTGGGGCCAACGTCCTGACTTTC
CATSGDRDRISGANVLTF
>NA|NA|TRBJ2-7|TRBV5-6
TGTGCCAGCAGGTGGGGGCTGGAGGACTACGAGCAGTACTTC
CASRWGLEDYEQYF
>NA|NA|TRBJ1-1|TRBV6-1
TGTATCGTATCGGCCATGAACACTGAAGCTTTCTTT
CIVSAMNTEAFF
>NA|NA|TRBJ2-2|TRBV6-5
TGTGCCAGCAGTCGAGGAGGCGCAGCCGGGGAGCTGTTTTTT
CASSRGGAAGELFF
>NA|NA|TRBJ2-5|TRBV7-2
TGTGCCAGCAGCTCGCCGTACCAAGAGACCCAGTACTTC
CASSSPYQETQYF
>few|NA|TRBJ1-5|TRBV2
TGTGCCAGCAGTCGAACGGTAGATCAGCCCCAGCATTTT
CASSRTVDQPQHF
>NA|NA|TRBJ2-7|TRBV6-1
TGTGCCATCCAGGGTGCAGGGAAAGGCTACGAGCAGTACTTC
CAIQGAGKGYEQYF
>NA|NA|TRBJ1-3|TRBV5-5
TGTGCCAGCAGCTTGATCCTGAGCTCTGGAAACACCATATATTTT
CASSLILSSGNTIYF
>NA|NA|TRBJ1-2|TRBV5-6
TGTGCCAGCAGCTTCCCCTACTACTATGGCTACACCTTC
CASSFPYYYGYTF
>NA|NA|TRBJ2-7|TRBV7-6
TGTGCCAGCAGCCTGCCATTGGCTCCTCCTACCTACGAGCAGTACTTC
CASSLPLAPPTYEQYF
>few|NA|TRBJ2-5|TRBV7-2
TGTGCCAGCAGCTTAGACGTGGGAGCTGAGACCCAGTACTTC
CASSLDVGAETQYF
>NA|TRBD2|TRBJ2-3|TRBV2
TGTGCCAGCAGGCCCCTAGCGGGGACAGATACGCAGTATTTT
CASRPLAGTDTQYF
>few|NA|TRBJ1-2|TRBV2
TGTGCCAGCAGTGGTACAGCGGCTGGCTACACCTTC
CASSGTAAGYTF
>NA|NA|TRBJ2-3|TRBV7-7
TGTGCCAGCAGCCCAGGGGCCCGCCCGGATACGCAGTATTTT
CASSPGARPDTQYF
>once|NA|TRBJ2-1|TRBV10-1
TGCGCCAGCAGTGAGTCCCTCCGGGAGTTCCCATACAATGAGCAGTTCTTC
CASSESLREFPYNEQFF
>few|TRBD2|TRBJ2-3|TRBV5-1
TGCGCCAGCAGCTTAGTAGCGGGGGGGCCAGATACGCAGTATTTT
CASSLVAGGPDTQYF
>NA|TRBD1|TRBJ1-1|TRBV19
TGTGCCAGTAGTAGAGGGACAGGAGTAATGAACACTGAAGCTTTCTTT
CASSRGTGVMNTEAFF
>once|NA|TRBJ2-5|TRBV11-2
TGTGCCAGCAGCTTAGATCTGAGGTACCAAGAGACCCAGTACTTC
CASSLDLRYQETQYF
>NA|NA|TRBJ1-2|TRBV29-1
TGCAGCGTTGAAAGCGCCAGGAACACCTATGGCTACACCTTC
CSVESARNTYGYTF
>NA|TRBD1|TRBJ1-5|TRBV7-3
TGTGCCAGCAGCTCACAGGGGATCAATCAGCCCCAGCATTTT
CASSSQGINQPQHF
>NA|NA|TRBJ2-4|TRBV6-6
TGTGCCAGCACCTATGGGGGGGCCAAAAACATTCAGTACTTC
CASTYGGAKNIQYF
>once|NA|TRBJ1-5|TRBV19
TGTGCCAGTAGTATATTCCAGGGCCGCAATCAGCCCCAGCATTTT
CASSIFQGRNQPQHF
>NA|NA|TRBJ1-2|TRBV29-1
TGCAGCGTTGAAGATCCTGGACTCTATGGCTACACCTTC
CSVEDPGLYGYTF
>NA|NA|TRBJ2-1|TRBV15
TGTGCCACCGGCTACCGACGAAGCGGGCATGAGCAGTTCTTC
CATGYRRSGHEQFF
>NA|NA|TRBJ1-2|TRBV2
TGTGCCAGCACTCAACTCATGGGGGGTGGTGATGGCTACACCTTC
CASTQLMGGGDGYTF
>few|NA|TRBJ1-3|TRBV9
TGTGCCAGCAGCGTAGATGGACTTACTTTAAACACCATATATTTT
CASSVDGLTLNTIYF
>NA|NA|TRBJ1-6|TRBV5-1
TGCGCCAGCAGCTTGGGGGGTGGTACGGCACCCCTCCACTTT
CASSLGGGTAPLHF
>NA|NA|TRBJ2-1|TRBV7-3
TGTGCCAGCAGCGCGGCGGGCTCCTACAATGAGCAGTTCTTC
CASSAAGSYNEQFF
>NA|TRBD1|TRBJ2-5|TRBV18
TGTGCCAGCTCACCCGACAGGGTTACCAAAGAGACCCAGTACTTC
CASSPDRVTKETQYF
>NA|TRBD2|TRBJ2-2|TRBV7-8
TGTGCCAGCAGCCGCCGGGGGGATAGCGGGGGCACCGGGGAGCTGTTTTTT
CASSRRGDSGGTGELFF
>NA|NA|TRBJ1-4|TRBV6-1
TGTGCCAGCAGTGAGGGGACCAACTCTTTCGCCTTTGAAAAACTGTTTTTT
CASSEGTNSFAFEKLFF
>NA|TRBD2|TRBJ2-7|TRBV4-2
TGTGCCAGCAGCCCTAGCGGGGCTTACGAGCAGTACTTC
CASSPSGAYEQYF
>NA|TRBD1|TRBJ1-4|TRBV4-3
TGCGCCAGCAGCCAGGATAGACAGGGAAGCAGTGCAACTAATGAAAAACTGTTTTTT
CASSQDRQGSSATNEKLFF
>NA|TRBD2|TRBJ2-3|TRBV29-1
TGCAGCGTCTGTAGCGGGATGGTCACAGATACGCAGTATTTT
CSVCSGMVTDTQYF